What follows are 23 T cell receptor beta chains derived from one specimen sequenced in a study of neurological immune-mediated disorders. Each CDR3 protein gets one entry after TCRdb re-called the 5' RACE reads with MiXCR. This table holds about 53,000 distinct CDR3 sequences, under 4.5% found once. Source material: PBMCs. Receptors originate from a woman aged 30 to 39 with multiple sclerosis.

The table lists this clonotype with many counts. The chain combines TRBV5-5 with TRBJ1-6, with TRBD1 identical over 8 bases. Per the germline V gene, CDR1 is SGHKS and CDR2 is YYEKEE (reference sequence). V lost 4 bases and J lost 9; bases outside the gene matches: 15. The CDR3 contains 17 residues. CDR3 DNA: TGTGCCAGCAGCCCAGGGACAGGTCGACAAGTGGGTTCACCCCTCCACTTT. It specifies CASSPGTGRQVGSPLHF.

In its sample, this clonotype was seen many times. The J gene is TRBJ2-7, the V gene TRBV7-9; 14 bases fit TRBD2. Trimming at V came to 5 bases and at J to 2 bases, leaving 5 bases not matched to a gene. CDR3 length equals 16 residues. CDR1 and CDR2 from the germline V gene are SEHNR and FQNEAQ (reference sequence). The CDR3, as DNA: TGTGCCAGCAGCCTCGGACTAGCGGGGGGCACCTACGAGCAGTACTTC. Translation: CASSLGLAGGTYEQYF.

In this sample, this clonotype turned up many times. The chain is built from TRBV15 and TRBJ2-4; D unresolved. Trimming removed 4 bases from V and 3 bases from J, with 10 bases in between. The CDR3 is made up of 14 amino acids. The germline V gene has CDR1 LNHNV and CDR2 YYDKDF (reference sequence). The CDR3 is CATSTRSGKNIQYF. CDR3 DNA: TGTGCCACCAGCACCCGTTCCGGCAAAAACATTCAGTACTTC. Complete variable domain (other parts from reference TRBV15 and TRBJ2-4): DAMVIQNPRYQVTQFGKPVTLSCSQTLNHNVMYWYQQKSSQAPKLLFHYYDKDFNNEADTPDNFQSRRPNTSFCFLDIRSPGLGDTAMYLCATSTRSGKNIQYFGAGTRLSVL.

The table lists this clonotype with many counts. The V gene is TRBV29-1, the J gene TRBJ2-5; D unclear. Germline V gene lookup returns CDR1 SQVTM and CDR2 ANQGSEA. The CDR3 sequence is 11 residues long. The ends were cut back, 4 bases at V and 5 bases at J, with 8 bases in the middle. The CDR3 is CSVGIRETQYF. The DNA of the CDR3 is TGCAGCGTTGGGATCCGGGAGACCCAGTACTTC.

This clonotype was detected many times. V and J are TRBV28 and TRBJ2-7; 11 nucleotides agree with TRBD2. The germline V gene has CDR1 MDHEN and CDR2 SYDVKM. The CDR3 length is 15 residues. V dropped 6 bases and J dropped 6; count of bases not matched to a gene: 10. The CDR3 loop reads CASRRSSGRFSEQYF. The CDR3 DNA sequence: TGTGCCAGCAGGCGATCTAGCGGGAGGTTCTCCGAGCAGTACTTC.

This clonotype was picked up many times. The V call is TRBV20-1, the J call TRBJ1-5; 9 bases align to TRBD1. Looked up from germline, CDR1 is DFQATT and CDR2 is SNEGSKA (reference sequence). V gave up 6 bases and J gave up 6 bases; unmatched junction bases: 12. CDR3 length: 15 residues. The CDR3 sequence: CSATALRDRVQPQHF. The CDR3 DNA reads TGCAGTGCCACCGCACTCCGGGACAGGGTTCAGCCCCAGCATTTT.

This clonotype was counted at least ten times. V and J are TRBV4-1 and TRBJ2-2; TRBD1 matches 8 bases. The CDR3 totals 15 residues. V was clipped by 6 bases and J by 0 bases; unmatched bases: 3. The germline CDR1 and CDR2 sequences are MGHRA and YSYEKL. The CDR3 region has the DNA TGCGCCAGCAGAAACAGGGGGACGAACACCGGGGAGCTGTTTTTT. It translates to CASRNRGTNTGELFF.

This clonotype was recorded many times. The rearrangement uses TRBV12-3 or TRBV12-4 and TRBJ2-1, with 10 bases aligning to TRBD2. This CDR3 contains 14 residues. The V segment lost 3 bases and the J segment 10 bases; nucleotides outside the gene matches: 6. CDR3 region: CASSFGAGGLEQFF. CDR3 sequence (DNA): TGTGCCAGCAGTTTCGGAGCGGGGGGGCTAGAGCAGTTCTTC.

This clonotype was recorded at least ten times. The J gene is TRBJ2-1, the V gene TRBV5-1; 10 positions agree with TRBD2. The V and J ends lost 4 bases and 3 bases, in that order; junction bases with no gene match: 7. This CDR3 contains 16 residues. Germline V gene lookup returns CDR1 SGHRS and CDR2 YFSETQ. The CDR3 nucleotides read TGCGCCAGCAGCCCCGGGACTAGCGACAACTACAATGAGCAGTTCTTC. The encoded protein is CASSPGTSDNYNEQFF.

This clonotype has a count of ten or more. Here the CDR3 omits its conserved ending phenylalanine or tryptophan, so a read error is the likely source. The gene calls are TRBV4-3 and TRBJ2-4; D is unclear. The V and J ends lost 1 base and 4 bases respectively, with 11 bases between them. Germline values: CDR1 LGHNA, CDR2 YSLEER. This CDR3 contains 15 residues. The CDR3 here is CASSQVHTLKNIQYC. The CDR3 DNA is TGCGCCAGCAGCCAAGTTCATACCCTTAAAAACATTCAGTACTGC.

This clonotype has a handful of counts. A much larger clone differs by one base, so this may be a read error. This sequence joins TRBV27 and TRBJ2-7; D ambiguous. The germline V and J ends were trimmed by 4 bases and 7 bases, with 11 bases remaining between them. CDR1 is MNHEY, CDR2 SMNVEV, per germline (reference sequence). The CDR3 consists of 12 residues. The CDR3 loop is CASSSLLEEQYF. The CDR3 DNA follows: TGTGCCAGCAGTTCACTATTGGAAGAGCAGTACTTC.

There are many counts of this clonotype. This chain connects TRBV5-1 to TRBJ1-1, with 7 bases identical to TRBD1. V lost 4 bases to trimming and J lost 1 base; unmatched junction nucleotides: 10. Germline CDR1 reads SGHRS; CDR2 reads YFSETQ. This CDR3 spans 16 amino acids. The CDR3 sequence: CASSPGTDGRNTEAFF. In DNA form, the CDR3 reads TGCGCCAGCAGCCCCGGGACAGACGGGAGGAACACTGAAGCTTTCTTT.

At least ten counts were recorded for this clonotype. The chain combines TRBV20-1 with TRBJ2-2; possible D gene TRBD2, 6 bases. CDR1 and CDR2 from the germline V gene are DFQATT and SNEGSKA (reference sequence). There are 12 residues in the CDR3. Trimming stripped 3 bases from V and 7 bases from J, with 9 bases between. CDR3: CSARQGGGELFF. CDR3 DNA: TGCAGTGCTAGGCAGGGAGGCGGGGAGCTGTTTTTT.

This clonotype was found many times. This chain links TRBV25-1 with TRBJ1-4; possible D gene TRBD1, 6 bases. Trimming removed 7 bases from V and 7 bases from J, with 16 bases in between. From germline, CDR1 is MGHDK and CDR2 SYGVNS. The CDR3 has 14 amino acids. The CDR3 DNA sequence: TGTGCCAGCAACCCGGGGCAGGGGCTTGAAAAACTGTTTTTT. Translated, it gives CASNPGQGLEKLFF.

The chain carries TRBV7-2 and TRBJ2-5; the D gene is possibly TRBD1 (7 bases). The germline CDR1 and CDR2 sequences are SGHTA and FQGNSA. V lost 5 bases and J lost 4, with 20 bases in between. The CDR3 spans 16 residues. The CDR3 bases are TGTGCCAGCAGCCCCGCAGGGGGGCCGGTGGGAGAGACCCAGTACTTC. Translation: CASSPAGGPVGETQYF.

The sample holds many counts of this clonotype. V and J are TRBV5-1 and TRBJ1-2; D unclear. Trimming shortened V by 4 bases and J by 8 bases, and 18 bases separated the two germline ends. The CDR3 extends over 14 amino acids. CDR1 is SGHRS and CDR2 is YFSETQ in the germline V gene. The CDR3 bases are TGCGCCAGCAGCCCCCGGCACTTCGCTGAGGGCTACACCTTC. This translates into CASSPRHFAEGYTF.

This clonotype was counted at least ten times. The V gene is TRBV27, the J gene TRBJ1-5, with D unresolved. The germline gives CDR1 MNHEY, CDR2 SMNVEV (reference sequence). V was pared by 4 bases and J by 0 bases, with 4 bases between. The CDR3 runs 13 residues. The CDR3, as DNA: TGTGCCAGCAGTTCGATTAGCAATCAGCCCCAGCATTTT. Translating it yields CASSSISNQPQHF.

The chain couples TRBV20-1 to TRBJ1-5, with D possibly being TRBD1 (5 bases). This CDR3 is built from 13 residues. The ends were cut back, 6 bases at V and 2 bases at J, with 11 bases in the middle. From germline, CDR1 is DFQATT and CDR2 SNEGSKA (reference sequence). The CDR3 protein is CSASGGRNQPQHF. CDR3 DNA: TGCAGTGCAAGCGGGGGACGCAATCAGCCCCAGCATTTT.

This clonotype was seen repeatedly, ten times or more. J is TRBJ2-5 and V is TRBV5-1, with TRBD2 as a possible D gene (5 bases). The length of the CDR3 is 14 residues. Germline loops: CDR1 SGHRS, CDR2 YFSETQ. V was shortened by 0 bases and J by 1 base, with 7 bases between the two germline ends. CDR3 DNA: TGCGCCAGCAGCTTGGGGACTCTCCAAGAGACCCAGTACTTC. Translated: CASSLGTLQETQYF.

Many counts were recorded for this clonotype. This chain joins TRBV6-5 and TRBJ2-7; D gene ambiguous. CDR3 length equals 17 residues. The V end lost 0 bases, the J end lost 0 bases, and 15 bases lay between the germline ends. Germline V CDR1 and CDR2: MNHEY, SVGAGI. CDR3 protein: CASSYSGRTSSSYEQYF. CDR3 coding DNA: TGTGCCAGCAGTTACTCGGGCCGTACCTCGAGCTCCTACGAGCAGTACTTC.

This clonotype was recorded at least ten times. The chain is built from TRBV29-1 and TRBJ1-1; possibly TRBD1 for D (6 bases). The V gene's germline CDR1 is SQVTM and CDR2 ANQGSEA. The V end was cut by 4 bases, the J end by 2 bases, with 8 bases between. The CDR3 consists of 12 residues. CDR3 sequence (DNA): TGCAGCGTTGGGGGACAAAACACTGAAGCTTTCTTT. Translated: CSVGGQNTEAFF. Supplemented by reference TRBV29-1 and TRBJ1-1, the full variable domain reads SAVISQKPSRDICQRGTSLTIQCQVDSQVTMMFWYRQQPGQSLTLIATANQGSEATYESGFVIDKFPISRPNLTFSTLTVSNMSPEDSSIYLCSVGGQNTEAFFGQGTRLTVV.

The genes are TRBV7-9 and TRBJ1-1; D is ambiguous. The CDR3 is 12 residues long. Trimming left V 5 bases short and J 6 bases short, with 10 bases between. Germline loops: CDR1 SEHNR, CDR2 FQNEAQ (reference sequence). For the CDR3, the DNA is TGTGCCAGCAGCAAAGCCCGCGCTGAAGCTTTCTTT. Protein sequence: CASSKARAEAFF.

This clonotype was seen only a few times. The chain joins TRBV5-1 to TRBJ2-3, with D tentatively TRBD1 or TRBD2 (5 bases each). V lost 0 bases, J lost 1 base, and 9 bases lay in between. Germline loops: CDR1 SGHRS, CDR2 YFSETQ. The CDR3 sequence is 15 residues long. The CDR3 DNA reads as TGCGCCAGCAGCTTGGCCGAGGGACGCACAGATACGCAGTATTTT. Protein product: CASSLAEGRTDTQYF. Based on the CDR3 plus reference TRBV5-1 and TRBJ2-3, the full variable domain is KAGVTQTPRYLIKTRGQQVTLSCSPISGHRSVSWYQQTPGQGLQFLFEYFSETQRNKGNFPGRFSGRQFSNSRSEMNVSTLELGDSALYLCASSLAEGRTDTQYFGPGTRLTVL.